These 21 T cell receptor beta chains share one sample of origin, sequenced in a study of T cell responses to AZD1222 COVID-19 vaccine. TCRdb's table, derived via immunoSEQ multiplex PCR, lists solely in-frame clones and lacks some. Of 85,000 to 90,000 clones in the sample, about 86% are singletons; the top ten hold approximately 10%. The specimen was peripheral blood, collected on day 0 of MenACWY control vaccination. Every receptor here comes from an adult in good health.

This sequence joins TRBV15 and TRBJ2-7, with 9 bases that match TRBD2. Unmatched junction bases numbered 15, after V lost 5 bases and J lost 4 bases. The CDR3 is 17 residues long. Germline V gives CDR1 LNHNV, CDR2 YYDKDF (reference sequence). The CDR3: CATSLAGGGQLHYEQYF. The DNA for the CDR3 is TGTGCCACCAGCCTGGCGGGGGGGGGACAGCTACATTACGAGCAGTACTTC.

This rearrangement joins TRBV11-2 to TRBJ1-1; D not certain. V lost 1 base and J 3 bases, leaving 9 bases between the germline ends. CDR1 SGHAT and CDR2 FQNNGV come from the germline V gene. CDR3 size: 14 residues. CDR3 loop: CASSLGLEYTEAFF. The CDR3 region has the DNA TGTGCCAGCAGCTTAGGTTTGGAGTACACTGAAGCTTTCTTT. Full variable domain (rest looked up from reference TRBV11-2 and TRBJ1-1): EAGVAQSPRYKIIEKRQSVAFWCNPISGHATLYWYQQILGQGPKLLIQFQNNGVVDDSQLPKDRFSAERLKGVDSTLKIQPAKLEDSAVYLCASSLGLEYTEAFFGQGTRLTVV.

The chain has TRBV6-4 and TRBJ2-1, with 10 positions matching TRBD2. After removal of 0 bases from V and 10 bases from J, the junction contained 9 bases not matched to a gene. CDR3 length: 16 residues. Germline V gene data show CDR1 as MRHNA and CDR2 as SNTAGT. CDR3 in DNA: TGTGCCAGCAGTGACTCGCCTAGCGGGGGCTACTTCGAGCAGTTCTTC. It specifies CASSDSPSGGYFEQFF.

The CDR3 coding sequence is TGTGCCAGCAGGGATACTGGGACTTCGGGACAAGAGACCCAGTACTTC. Encoded protein: CASRDTGTSGQETQYF. V is TRBV7-2 and J is TRBJ2-5, with D possibly TRBD2 on 6 matching bases. V was pared by 6 bases and J by 2 bases, with 19 bases between. There are 16 residues in the CDR3. Germline V gene sequence: CDR1 SGHTA, CDR2 FQGNSA.

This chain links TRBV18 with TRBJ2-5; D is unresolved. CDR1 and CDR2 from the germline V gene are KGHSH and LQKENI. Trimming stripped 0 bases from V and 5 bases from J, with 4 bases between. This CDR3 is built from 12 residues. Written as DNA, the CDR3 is TGTGCCAGCTCACCACCGTCCGAGACCCAGTACTTC. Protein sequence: CASSPPSETQYF.

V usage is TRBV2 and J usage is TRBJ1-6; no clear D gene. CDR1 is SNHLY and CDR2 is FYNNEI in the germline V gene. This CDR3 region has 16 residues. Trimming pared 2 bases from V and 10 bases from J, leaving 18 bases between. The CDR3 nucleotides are TGTGCCAGCAGTGAAAGAGGTTCTCACTCCAACTCACCCCTCCACTTT. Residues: CASSERGSHSNSPLHF.

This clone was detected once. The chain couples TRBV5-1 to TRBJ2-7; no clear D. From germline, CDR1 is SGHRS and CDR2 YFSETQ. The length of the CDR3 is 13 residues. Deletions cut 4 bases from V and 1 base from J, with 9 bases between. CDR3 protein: CASSEDGSYEQYF. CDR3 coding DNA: TGCGCCAGCAGCGAGGACGGGTCCTACGAGCAGTACTTC.

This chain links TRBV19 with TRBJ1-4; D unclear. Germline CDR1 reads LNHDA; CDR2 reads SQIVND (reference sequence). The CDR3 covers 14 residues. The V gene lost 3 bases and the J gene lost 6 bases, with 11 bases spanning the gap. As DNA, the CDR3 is TGTGCCAGTAGTATGGGAGGAGTGGATGAAAAACTGTTTTTT. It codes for CASSMGGVDEKLFF.

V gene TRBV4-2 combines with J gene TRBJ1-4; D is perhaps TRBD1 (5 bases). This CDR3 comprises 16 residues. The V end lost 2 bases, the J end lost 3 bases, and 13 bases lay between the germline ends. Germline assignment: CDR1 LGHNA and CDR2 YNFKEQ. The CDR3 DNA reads TGTGCCAGCAGCCAATTGCAGGGTATTGCTAATGAAAAACTGTTTTTT. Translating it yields CASSQLQGIANEKLFF.

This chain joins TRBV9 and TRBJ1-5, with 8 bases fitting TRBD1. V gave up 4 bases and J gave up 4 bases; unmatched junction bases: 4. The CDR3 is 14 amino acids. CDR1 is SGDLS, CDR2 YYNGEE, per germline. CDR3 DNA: TGTGCCAGCAGCACCGGACAGGGAAATCAGCCCCAGCATTTT. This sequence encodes CASSTGQGNQPQHF.

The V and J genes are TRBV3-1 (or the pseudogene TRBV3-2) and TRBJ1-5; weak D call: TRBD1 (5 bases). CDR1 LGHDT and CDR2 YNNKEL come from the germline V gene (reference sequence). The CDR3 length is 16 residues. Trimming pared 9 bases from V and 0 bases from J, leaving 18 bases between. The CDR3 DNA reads TGTGCCAGTTCTAGGGACGGCAGATATAGCAATCAGCCCCAGCATTTT. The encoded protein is CASSRDGRYSNQPQHF.

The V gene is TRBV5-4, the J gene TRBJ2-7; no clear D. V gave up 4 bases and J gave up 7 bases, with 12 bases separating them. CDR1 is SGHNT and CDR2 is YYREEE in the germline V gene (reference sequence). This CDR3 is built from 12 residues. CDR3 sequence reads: CASSPSSGEQYF. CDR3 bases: TGTGCCAGCAGCCCAAGTAGTGGGGAGCAGTACTTC.

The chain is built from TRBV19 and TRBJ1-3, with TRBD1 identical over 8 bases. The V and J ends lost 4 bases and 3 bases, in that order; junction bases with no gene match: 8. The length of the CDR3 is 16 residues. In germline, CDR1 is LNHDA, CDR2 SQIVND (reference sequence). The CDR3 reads CASSTITGGLGNTIYF. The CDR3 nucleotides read TGTGCCAGTAGTACCATTACAGGGGGGCTTGGAAACACCATATATTTT.

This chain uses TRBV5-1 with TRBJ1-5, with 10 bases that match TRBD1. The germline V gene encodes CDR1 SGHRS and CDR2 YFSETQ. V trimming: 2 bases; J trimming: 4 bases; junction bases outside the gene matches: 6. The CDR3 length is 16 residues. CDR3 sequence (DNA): TGCGCCAGCAGCTTCGACGGGACAGGGGAAAATCAGCCCCAGCATTTT. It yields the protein CASSFDGTGENQPQHF.

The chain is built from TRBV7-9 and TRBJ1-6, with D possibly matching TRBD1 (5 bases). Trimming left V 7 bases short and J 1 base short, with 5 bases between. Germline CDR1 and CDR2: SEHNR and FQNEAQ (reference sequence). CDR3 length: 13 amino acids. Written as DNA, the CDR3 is TGTGCCAGCACAGGGTCCTATAATTCACCCCTCCACTTT. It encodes CASTGSYNSPLHF.

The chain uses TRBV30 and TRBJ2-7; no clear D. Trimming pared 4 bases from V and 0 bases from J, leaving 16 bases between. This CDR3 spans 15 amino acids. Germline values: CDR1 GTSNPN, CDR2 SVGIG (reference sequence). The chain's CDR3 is CAWTPTGFSSYEQYF. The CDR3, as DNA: TGTGCCTGGACCCCTACTGGGTTTAGCTCCTACGAGCAGTACTTC.

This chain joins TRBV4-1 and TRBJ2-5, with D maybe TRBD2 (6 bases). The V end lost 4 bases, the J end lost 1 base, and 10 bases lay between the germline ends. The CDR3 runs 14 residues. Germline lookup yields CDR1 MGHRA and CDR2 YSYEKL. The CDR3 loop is CASSLDGGQETQYF. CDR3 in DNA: TGCGCCAGCAGCCTGGACGGGGGCCAAGAGACCCAGTACTTC.

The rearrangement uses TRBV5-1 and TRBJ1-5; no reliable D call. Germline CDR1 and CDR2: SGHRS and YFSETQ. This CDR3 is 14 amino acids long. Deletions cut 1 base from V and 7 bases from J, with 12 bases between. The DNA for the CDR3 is TGCGCCAGCAGCTTGTGGGGATCAGGACAGCCCCAGCATTTT. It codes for CASSLWGSGQPQHF.

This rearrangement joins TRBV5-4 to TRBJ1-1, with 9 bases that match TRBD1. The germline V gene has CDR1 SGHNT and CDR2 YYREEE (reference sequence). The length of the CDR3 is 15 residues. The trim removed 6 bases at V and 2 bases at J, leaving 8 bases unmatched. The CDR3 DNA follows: TGTGCCAGCACCCGGGACAGGGCCGCAAACACTGAAGCTTTCTTT. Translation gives CASTRDRAANTEAFF. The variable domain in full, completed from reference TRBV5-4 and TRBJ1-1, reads ETGVTQSPTHLIKTRGQQVTLRCSSQSGHNTVSWYQQALGQGPQFIFQYYREEENGRGNFPPRFSGLQFPNYSSELNVNALELDDSALYLCASTRDRAANTEAFFGQGTRLTVV.

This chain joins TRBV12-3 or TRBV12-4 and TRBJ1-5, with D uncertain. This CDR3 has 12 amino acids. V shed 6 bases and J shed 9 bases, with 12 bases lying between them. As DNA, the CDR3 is TGTGCCAGCAGGCAGAGCTGGGGGCCCCAGCATTTT. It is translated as CASRQSWGPQHF.

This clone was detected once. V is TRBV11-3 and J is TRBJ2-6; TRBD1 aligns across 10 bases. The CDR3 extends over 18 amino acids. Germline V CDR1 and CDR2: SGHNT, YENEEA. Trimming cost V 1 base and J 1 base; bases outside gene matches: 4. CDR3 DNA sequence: TGTGCCAGCAGCTTAGGAGCGGGACAGGGGTCTGGGGCCAACGTCCTGACTTTC. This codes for CASSLGAGQGSGANVLTF.